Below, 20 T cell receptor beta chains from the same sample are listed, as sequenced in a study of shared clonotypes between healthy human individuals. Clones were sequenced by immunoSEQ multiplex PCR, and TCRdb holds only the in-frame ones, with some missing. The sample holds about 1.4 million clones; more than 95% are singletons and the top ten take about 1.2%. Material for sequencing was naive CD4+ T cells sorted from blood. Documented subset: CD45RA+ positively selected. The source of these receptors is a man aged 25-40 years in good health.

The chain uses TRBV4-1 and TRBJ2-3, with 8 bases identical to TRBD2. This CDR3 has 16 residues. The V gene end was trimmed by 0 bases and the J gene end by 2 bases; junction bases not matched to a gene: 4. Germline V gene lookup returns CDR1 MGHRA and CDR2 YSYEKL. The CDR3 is CASSQDTGGFTDTQYF. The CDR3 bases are TGCGCCAGCAGCCAAGATACGGGAGGGTTCACAGATACGCAGTATTTT.

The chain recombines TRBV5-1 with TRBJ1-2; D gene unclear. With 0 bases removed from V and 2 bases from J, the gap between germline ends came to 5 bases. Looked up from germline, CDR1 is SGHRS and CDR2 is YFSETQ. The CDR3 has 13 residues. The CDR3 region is CASSLVPNYGYTF. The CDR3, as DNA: TGCGCCAGCAGCTTGGTACCGAACTATGGCTACACCTTC.

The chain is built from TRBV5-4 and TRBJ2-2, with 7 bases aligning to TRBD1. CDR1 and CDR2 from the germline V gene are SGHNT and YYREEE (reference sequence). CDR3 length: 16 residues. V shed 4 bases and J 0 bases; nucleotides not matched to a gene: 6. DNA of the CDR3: TGTGCCAGCAGCCCCCCGGGACAGCCGAACACCGGGGAGCTGTTTTTT. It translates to CASSPPGQPNTGELFF.

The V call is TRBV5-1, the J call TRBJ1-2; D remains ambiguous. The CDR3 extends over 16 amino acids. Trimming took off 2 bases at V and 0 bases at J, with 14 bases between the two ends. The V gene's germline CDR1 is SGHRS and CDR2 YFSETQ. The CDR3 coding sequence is TGCGCCAGCAGCTTATTCCGGGCAGCATCTAACTATGGCTACACCTTC. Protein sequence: CASSLFRAASNYGYTF.

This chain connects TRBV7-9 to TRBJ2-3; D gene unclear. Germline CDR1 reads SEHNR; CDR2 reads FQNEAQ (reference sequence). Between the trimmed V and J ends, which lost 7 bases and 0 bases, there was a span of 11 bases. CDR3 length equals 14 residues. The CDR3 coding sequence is TGTGCCAGCACCCCGCAAACTAGCACAGATACGCAGTATTTT. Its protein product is CASTPQTSTDTQYF.

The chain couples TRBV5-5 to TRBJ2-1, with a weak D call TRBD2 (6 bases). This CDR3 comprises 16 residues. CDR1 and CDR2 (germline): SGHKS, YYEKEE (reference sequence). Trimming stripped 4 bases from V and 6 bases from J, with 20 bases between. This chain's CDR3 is CASSLWGSGISNEQFF. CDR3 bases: TGTGCCAGCAGCCTGTGGGGTAGCGGAATTAGCAATGAGCAGTTCTTC.

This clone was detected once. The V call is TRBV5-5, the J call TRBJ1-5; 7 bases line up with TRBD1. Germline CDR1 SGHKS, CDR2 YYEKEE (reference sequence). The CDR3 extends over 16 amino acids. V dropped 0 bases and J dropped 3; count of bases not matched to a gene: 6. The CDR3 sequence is CASSLVGTDNNQPQHF. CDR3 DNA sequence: TGTGCCAGCAGCTTGGTCGGGACAGACAACAATCAGCCCCAGCATTTT. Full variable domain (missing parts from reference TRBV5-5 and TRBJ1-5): DAGVTQSPTHLIKTRGQQVTLRCSPISGHKSVSWYQQVLGQGPQFIFQYYEKEERGRGNFPDRFSARQFPNYSSELNVNALLLGDSALYLCASSLVGTDNNQPQHFGDGTRLSIL.

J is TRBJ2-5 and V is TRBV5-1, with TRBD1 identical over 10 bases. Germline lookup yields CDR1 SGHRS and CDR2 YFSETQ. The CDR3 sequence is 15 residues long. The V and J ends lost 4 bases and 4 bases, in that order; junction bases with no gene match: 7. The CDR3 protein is CASSPETGGPETQYF. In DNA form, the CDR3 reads TGCGCCAGCAGCCCAGAGACAGGGGGCCCAGAGACCCAGTACTTC. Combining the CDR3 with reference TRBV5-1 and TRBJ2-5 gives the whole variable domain KAGVTQTPRYLIKTRGQQVTLSCSPISGHRSVSWYQQTPGQGLQFLFEYFSETQRNKGNFPGRFSGRQFSNSRSEMNVSTLELGDSALYLCASSPETGGPETQYFGPGTRLLVL.

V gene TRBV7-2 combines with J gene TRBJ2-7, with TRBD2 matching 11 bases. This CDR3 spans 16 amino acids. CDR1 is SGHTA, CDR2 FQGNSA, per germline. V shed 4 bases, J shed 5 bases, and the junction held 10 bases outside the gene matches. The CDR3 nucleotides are TGTGCCAGCAGCTACAGCCAGGGACTAGCGGCCCACGAGCAGTACTTC. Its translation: CASSYSQGLAAHEQYF.

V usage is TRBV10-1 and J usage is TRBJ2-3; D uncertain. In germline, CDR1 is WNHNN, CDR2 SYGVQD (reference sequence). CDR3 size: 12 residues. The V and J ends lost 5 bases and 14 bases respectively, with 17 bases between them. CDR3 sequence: CASSLSASAMYF. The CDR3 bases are TGCGCCAGCAGTTTGTCTGCCTCCGCGATGTATTTT.

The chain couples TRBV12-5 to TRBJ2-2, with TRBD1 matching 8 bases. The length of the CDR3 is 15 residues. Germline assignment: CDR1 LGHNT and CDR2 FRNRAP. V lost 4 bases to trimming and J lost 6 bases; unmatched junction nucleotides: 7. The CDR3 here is CASGSGQGVAGELFF. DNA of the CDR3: TGTGCTAGTGGTTCCGGACAGGGCGTTGCCGGGGAGCTGTTTTTT.

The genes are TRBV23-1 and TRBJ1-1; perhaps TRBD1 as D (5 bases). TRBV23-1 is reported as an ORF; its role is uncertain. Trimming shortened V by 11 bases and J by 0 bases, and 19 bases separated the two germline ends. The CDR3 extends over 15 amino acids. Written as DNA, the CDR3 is TGCGCCCCTGTAGTCGGGGGGTTCCTGAACACTGAAGCTTTCTTT. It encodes CAPVVGGFLNTEAFF.

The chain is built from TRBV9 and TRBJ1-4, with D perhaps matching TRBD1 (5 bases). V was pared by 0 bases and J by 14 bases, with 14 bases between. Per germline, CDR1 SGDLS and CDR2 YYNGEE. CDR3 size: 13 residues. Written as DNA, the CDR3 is TGTGCCAGCAGCGTAGGTGCTACGGGGCGGCTGTTTTTT. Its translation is CASSVGATGRLFF.

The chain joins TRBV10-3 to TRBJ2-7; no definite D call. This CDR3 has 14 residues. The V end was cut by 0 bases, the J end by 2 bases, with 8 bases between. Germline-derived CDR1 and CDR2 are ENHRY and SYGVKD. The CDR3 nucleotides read TGTGCCATCAGTGAGTCCCTTACGGCCTACGAGCAGTACTTC. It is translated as CAISESLTAYEQYF.

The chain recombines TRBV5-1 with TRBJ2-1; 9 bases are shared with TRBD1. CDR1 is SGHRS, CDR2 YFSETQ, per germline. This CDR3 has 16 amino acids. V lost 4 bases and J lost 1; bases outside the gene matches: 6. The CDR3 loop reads CASSVRQGGSYNEQFF. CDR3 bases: TGCGCCAGCAGCGTACGACAGGGGGGGTCCTACAATGAGCAGTTCTTC.

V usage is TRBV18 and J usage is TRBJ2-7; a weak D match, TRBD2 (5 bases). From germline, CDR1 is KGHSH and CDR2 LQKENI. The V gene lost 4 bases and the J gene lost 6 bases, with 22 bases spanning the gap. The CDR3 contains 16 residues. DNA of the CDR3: TGTGCCAGCTCACAAAGATTGGGAGAGGCAACATCCGAGCAGTACTTC. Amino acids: CASSQRLGEATSEQYF.

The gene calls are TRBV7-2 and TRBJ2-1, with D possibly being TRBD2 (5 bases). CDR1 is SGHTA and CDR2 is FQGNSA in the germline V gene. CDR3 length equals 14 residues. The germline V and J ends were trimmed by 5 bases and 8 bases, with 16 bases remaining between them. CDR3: CASSPGPGIYEQFF. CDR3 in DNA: TGTGCCAGCAGCCCCGGACCGGGAATCTATGAGCAGTTCTTC.

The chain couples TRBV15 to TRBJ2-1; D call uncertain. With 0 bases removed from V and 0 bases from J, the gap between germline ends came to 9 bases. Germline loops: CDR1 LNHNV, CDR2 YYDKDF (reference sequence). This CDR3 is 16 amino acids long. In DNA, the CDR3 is TGTGCCACCAGCAGAGATATGTCCCTCTCCTACAATGAGCAGTTCTTC. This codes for CATSRDMSLSYNEQFF. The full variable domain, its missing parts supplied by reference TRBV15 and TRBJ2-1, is DAMVIQNPRYQVTQFGKPVTLSCSQTLNHNVMYWYQQKSSQAPKLLFHYYDKDFNNEADTPDNFQSRRPNTSFCFLDIRSPGLGDTAMYLCATSRDMSLSYNEQFFGPGTRLTVL.

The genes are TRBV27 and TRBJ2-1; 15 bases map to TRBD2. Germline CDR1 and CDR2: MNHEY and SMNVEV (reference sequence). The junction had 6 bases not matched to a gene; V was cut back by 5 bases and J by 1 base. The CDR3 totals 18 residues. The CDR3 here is CASSNPGLAGGSYNEQFF. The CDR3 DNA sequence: TGTGCCAGCAGTAATCCGGGACTAGCGGGAGGATCCTACAATGAGCAGTTCTTC.

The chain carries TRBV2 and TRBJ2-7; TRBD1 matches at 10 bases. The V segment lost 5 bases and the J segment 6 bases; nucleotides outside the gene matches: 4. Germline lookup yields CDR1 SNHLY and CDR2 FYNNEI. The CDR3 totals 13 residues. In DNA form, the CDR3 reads TGTGCCAGCAGTACCCGGACAGGGGGCGAGCAGTACTTC. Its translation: CASSTRTGGEQYF.